The source of this TCR beta chain is a study of Graves' ophthalmopathy and Graves' hyperthyroidism. Other autoimmune diseases, uncontrolled infections, pregnancy or lactation ruled patients out of participation. The PBMC fraction was derived from more than 8 ml of fresh peripheral blood. Using RNA transcripts, the TCR beta CDR3 regions were amplified. Second-round multiplex PCR came after first-round RT-PCR with HTBI primers. TCRdb analysed the multiplex PCR reads with MiXCR anew, one entry per CDR3 protein. The sample records roughly 160,000 distinct CDR3 sequences, around two fifths being singletons. The sequenced material came from peripheral blood. The sequence was collected from a man in his thirties or forties with Graves' ophthalmopathy.

CDR3 sequence reads: CASTPRGLYEQYF. DNA of the CDR3: TGTGCCAGCACCCCCAGAGGACTTTACGAGCAGTACTTC. The rearrangement uses TRBV6-1 and TRBJ2-7, with a possible D match to TRBD2 (5 bases). The V and J ends lost 7 bases and 4 bases respectively, with 14 bases between them. This CDR3 is 13 amino acids long. Germline V gene sequence: CDR1 MNHNS, CDR2 SASEGT.